The 20 T cell receptor beta chains given below trace back to one sample, sequenced in a study of beta chain features in type 1 diabetes. The study reverse transcribed the entire isolated RNA, so it sequenced expressed TCRB transcripts. Here immunoSEQ multiplex PCR was the method, and the copy in TCRdb shows in-frame clones only, minus some. This table holds some 700,000 clones, 13% found once. Study observations and caveats: In all four CD4+ subsets, TCRB CDR3 length was significantly, moderately reduced in type 1 diabetes.

These TCRs are of unknown antigen specificity. Source material: naive CD4+ T cells from blood. These receptors all come from a man aged 18 to 29 with type 1 diabetes.

The chain recombines TRBV18 with TRBJ2-5; 8 bases are shared with TRBD2. V was pared by 3 bases and J by 0 bases, with 0 bases of the junction left unmatched. There are 14 residues in the CDR3. CDR1 KGHSH and CDR2 LQKENI come from the germline V gene. The CDR3 sequence is CASSPGLDQETQYF. CDR3 coding DNA: TGTGCCAGCTCACCGGGACTAGACCAAGAGACCCAGTACTTC.

J is TRBJ2-7 and V is TRBV7-2, with a tentative D call TRBD2 (6 bases). The CDR3 totals 14 residues. From germline, CDR1 is SGHTA and CDR2 FQGNSA. V shed 6 bases and J shed 3 bases, with 15 bases lying between them. The CDR3 DNA reads as TGTGCCAGCAGTGAGCAGGACGGGAGCTACGAGCAGTACTTC. It yields the protein CASSEQDGSYEQYF.

This clone was observed a few times. The J gene is TRBJ1-1, the V gene TRBV5-6; 10 positions agree with TRBD1. CDR3 size: 15 residues. V was pared by 5 bases and J by 4 bases, with 8 bases of the junction left unmatched. Germline V gives CDR1 SGHDT, CDR2 YYEEEE. In DNA, the CDR3 is TGTGCCAGCAGTCAGACAGGGGGCGCGGCCACTGAAGCTTTCTTT. Amino acid sequence: CASSQTGGAATEAFF.

The chain joins TRBV6-1 to TRBJ2-1; possibly TRBD2 for D (5 bases). The germline V and J ends were trimmed by 0 bases and 3 bases, with 12 bases remaining between them. CDR3 length equals 16 residues. The germline gives CDR1 MNHNS, CDR2 SASEGT. The CDR3: CASSEAPSGNYNEQFF. The CDR3, as DNA: TGTGCCAGCAGTGAAGCGCCAAGCGGAAACTACAATGAGCAGTTCTTC.

This clone turned up a few times. The chain has TRBV6-5 and TRBJ1-2; 8 bases match TRBD1. Germline lookup yields CDR1 MNHEY and CDR2 SVGAGI. After removal of 7 bases from V and 7 bases from J, the junction contained 14 bases not matched to a gene. CDR3 length: 15 amino acids. Here the CDR3 DNA reads TGTGCCAGCAATCCCGGACAGGGCACATCTTCTGGCTACACCTTC. Encoded protein: CASNPGQGTSSGYTF.

Only a few counts were recorded for this clone. The rearrangement joins TRBV13 to TRBJ2-3, with TRBD2 as a possible D gene (5 bases). CDR1 and CDR2 (germline): PRHDT, FYEKMQ (reference sequence). V was trimmed by 6 bases and J by 1 base, leaving 26 bases between them. This CDR3 is 19 amino acids long. The CDR3 sequence: CASRPFKSSRERRTDTQYF. The CDR3 bases are TGTGCCAGCAGACCGTTCAAATCGTCGAGGGAGAGACGCACAGATACGCAGTATTTT.

V is TRBV4-1 and J is TRBJ2-5, with D unclear. CDR1 and CDR2 (germline): MGHRA, YSYEKL. There are 12 residues in the CDR3. V was clipped by 1 base and J by 2 bases, with 2 bases between them. Here the CDR3 reads CASSQAQETQYF. CDR3 sequence (DNA): TGCGCCAGCAGCCAAGCTCAAGAGACCCAGTACTTC.

The J gene is TRBJ2-7, the V gene TRBV18; D is possibly TRBD1 (6 bases). This CDR3 spans 13 amino acids. V lost 6 bases and J 11 bases, leaving 20 bases between the germline ends. Looked up from germline, CDR1 is KGHSH and CDR2 is LQKENI. CDR3 DNA: TGTGCCAGCTCCCCAGGAGAAGGCACAGGGAAGTACTTC. It encodes CASSPGEGTGKYF.

This clone showed up just a few times. In nucleotides, the CDR3 is TGTGCCAGCAGCTTGAAACAAGGACTAGCCTGGGATACGCAGTATTTT. This codes for CASSLKQGLAWDTQYF. V is TRBV11-2 and J is TRBJ2-3, with 8 positions matching TRBD2. The CDR3 has 16 residues. The J segment lost 6 bases and the V segment lost 3 bases, leaving 11 bases of the junction unmatched. The V gene's germline CDR1 is SGHAT and CDR2 FQNNGV.

V usage is TRBV9 and J usage is TRBJ2-1, with 7 bases lining up with TRBD2. This CDR3 comprises 15 residues. Germline V gene data show CDR1 as SGDLS and CDR2 as YYNGEE. J was trimmed by 2 bases and V by 3 bases; bases with no gene match: 5. CDR3 in DNA: TGTGCCAGCAGCGCCCCGGGACTACCCTACAATGAGCAGTTCTTC. Translated, it gives CASSAPGLPYNEQFF.

This rearrangement joins TRBV2 to TRBJ2-7; D not certain. Germline CDR1 is SNHLY and CDR2 is FYNNEI. The CDR3 is 12 residues long. Trimming pared 8 bases from V and 3 bases from J, leaving 11 bases between. This chain's CDR3 is CASFGGDYEQYF. The DNA of the CDR3 is TGTGCCAGCTTTGGTGGGGACTACGAGCAGTACTTC.

This clone was seen a handful of times. The chain has TRBV9 and TRBJ2-3, with 14 nucleotides matching TRBD2. The ends lost 4 bases at V and 3 bases at J; junction bases unmatched: 7. Germline V gene lookup returns CDR1 SGDLS and CDR2 YYNGEE. CDR3 length equals 17 residues. CDR3: CASSPRGTSGGTDTQYF. The DNA for the CDR3 is TGTGCCAGCAGCCCCAGAGGGACTAGCGGGGGTACAGATACGCAGTATTTT.

J is TRBJ2-1 and V is TRBV5-4, with no clear D. Germline V lookup: CDR1 SGHNT, CDR2 YYREEE (reference sequence). Trimming cost V 3 bases and J 6 bases, with 16 bases left between them. The CDR3 sequence is 15 residues long. DNA for the CDR3: TGTGCCAGCAGCTCCCCGGGTCTATCCCCCAATGAGCAGTTCTTC. This sequence encodes CASSSPGLSPNEQFF.

The chain uses TRBV30 and TRBJ1-1; weak D call: TRBD1 (5 bases). CDR3 length: 13 residues. Deletions cut 3 bases from V and 3 bases from J, with 11 bases between. Germline V gene data show CDR1 as GTSNPN and CDR2 as SVGIG (reference sequence). The CDR3: CAWRTAGDTEAFF. CDR3 bases: TGTGCCTGGAGGACAGCCGGGGACACTGAAGCTTTCTTT.

The rearrangement links TRBV27 to TRBJ2-7, with 7 bases matching TRBD1. V was pared by 3 bases and J by 9 bases, with 11 bases of the junction left unmatched. Germline assignment: CDR1 MNHEY and CDR2 SMNVEV (reference sequence). The length of the CDR3 is 14 residues. CDR3 in amino acids: CASSLDRPATRQYF. CDR3 sequence (DNA): TGTGCCAGCAGTTTGGACAGGCCGGCTACGAGGCAGTACTTC.

This clone has just a few counts. This sequence joins TRBV5-1 and TRBJ2-1; 10 positions match TRBD1. Germline assignment: CDR1 SGHRS and CDR2 YFSETQ. V lost 4 bases and J lost 4; bases outside the gene matches: 5. The CDR3 has 15 residues. The CDR3 protein is CASSSGQGEYNEQFF. CDR3 DNA: TGCGCCAGCAGCAGTGGACAGGGGGAGTACAATGAGCAGTTCTTC.

This clone showed up just a few times. The rearrangement links TRBV5-6 to TRBJ2-7; no clear D. Germline values: CDR1 SGHDT, CDR2 YYEEEE. Trimming removed 4 bases at V and 2 bases at J, with 10 bases between. The CDR3 covers 13 residues. Here the CDR3 reads CASSGVAAYEQYF. CDR3 nucleotide sequence: TGTGCCAGCAGCGGCGTTGCAGCCTACGAGCAGTACTTC.

This clone has more than one count but fewer than ten. This rearrangement joins TRBV28 to TRBJ2-1; D gene uncertain. CDR3 size: 13 residues. Germline CDR1 and CDR2: MDHEN and SYDVKM. With 6 bases removed from V and 9 bases from J, the gap between germline ends came to 15 bases. The CDR3 spells CASSVARKGEQFF. CDR3 nucleotide sequence: TGTGCCAGCAGCGTCGCCAGGAAGGGTGAGCAGTTCTTC.

This clone showed up just a few times. The chain carries TRBV11-2 and TRBJ1-4; D not certain. The V end lost 1 base, the J end lost 5 bases, and 11 bases lay between the germline ends. The CDR3 consists of 15 residues. CDR1 and CDR2 (germline): SGHAT, FQNNGV. The CDR3 DNA sequence: TGTGCCAGCAGCTTAGCGGCAGGCTCGAATGAAAAACTGTTTTTT. It is translated as CASSLAAGSNEKLFF.

This clone was seen a few times. The genes are TRBV18 and TRBJ2-7; 7 nucleotides agree with TRBD1. The V and J ends lost 6 bases and 6 bases, in that order; junction bases with no gene match: 14. The CDR3 is 15 residues long. Germline V lookup: CDR1 KGHSH, CDR2 LQKENI. CDR3 in amino acids: CASSQDPTGSGEQYF. The DNA for the CDR3 is TGTGCCAGCTCGCAAGACCCGACAGGGTCAGGCGAGCAGTACTTC. Supplemented by reference TRBV18 and TRBJ2-7, the full variable domain reads NAGVMQNPRHLVRRRGQEARLRCSPMKGHSHVYWYRQLPEEGLKFMVYLQKENIIDESGMPKERFSAEFPKEGPSILRIQQVVRGDSAAYFCASSQDPTGSGEQYFGPGTRLTVT.